Below are 26 T cell receptor beta chains sequenced from a single sample in a study of OX40 agonist ivuxolimab in advanced cancers. The protocol was immunoSEQ multiplex PCR, while the TCRdb copy is restricted to in-frame clones and leaves out a portion. In the table there are more than 45,000 clones, around 82% of which are singletons. This specimen was CD4+ or CD8+ T cells sorted from blood, taken in a trial of the OX40 agonist ivuxolimab. These receptors all stem from an adult with an advanced solid tumor such as melanoma, head and neck, liver or kidney cancer.

The chain couples TRBV6-1 to TRBJ2-5; 12 bases agree with TRBD2. Germline CDR1 and CDR2: MNHNS and SASEGT. V shed 1 base and J 1 base; nucleotides not matched to a gene: 1. This CDR3 contains 16 residues. The CDR3 DNA sequence: TGTGCCAGCAGTGAAGGGGGACTAGCGGGCCAAGAGACCCAGTACTTC. This codes for CASSEGGLAGQETQYF.

The V call is TRBV7-9, the J call TRBJ2-1; 8 bases agree with TRBD2. This CDR3 contains 15 residues. CDR1 SEHNR and CDR2 FQNEAQ come from the germline V gene (reference sequence). V shed 8 bases, J shed 6 bases, and the junction held 12 bases outside the gene matches. The CDR3 coding sequence is TGTGCCAGCGGACATCTAGCGGGCTACCGCAATGAGCAGTTCTTC. Its protein is CASGHLAGYRNEQFF. The full variable domain, in which reference TRBV7-9 and TRBJ2-1 provide the parts outside the CDR3, is DTGVSQNPRHKITKRGQNVTFRCDPISEHNRLYWYRQTLGQGPEFLTYFQNEAQLEKSRLLSDRFSAERPKGSFSTLEIQRTEQGDSAMYLCASGHLAGYRNEQFFGPGTRLTVL.

This chain connects TRBV4-3 to TRBJ2-5, with 9 bases identical to TRBD2. The J call may not be correct, given that the DNA end is closer to TRBJ2-7. This CDR3 is 16 amino acids long. The germline gives CDR1 LGHNA, CDR2 YSLEER. CDR3 nucleotides: TGCGCCAGCAGCCTGGGGATGGCGGGGGGGGGCTACGAGCAGTACTTC. Residues: CASSLGMAGGGYEQYF.

V and J are TRBV18 and TRBJ1-1; D may be TRBD1 (5 bases). V was trimmed by 4 bases and J by 3 bases, leaving 15 bases between them. Germline V gene data show CDR1 as KGHSH and CDR2 as LQKENI. The CDR3 contains 15 residues. The DNA of the CDR3 is TGTGCCAGCTCACAGCGGGGCAAGGGCGACACTGAAGCTTTCTTT. Translating gives CASSQRGKGDTEAFF.

This clone was counted between two and nine times. The chain combines TRBV7-3 with TRBJ2-7, with D possibly matching TRBD2 (5 bases). The germline V gene has CDR1 SGHTA and CDR2 FQGTGA. The CDR3 consists of 15 residues. V was trimmed by 5 bases and J by 4 bases, leaving 18 bases between them. CDR3 coding DNA: TGTGCCAGCAGCCTTTTCTCGGGGAATGGATACGAGCAGTACTTC. Its protein is CASSLFSGNGYEQYF.

The rearrangement joins TRBV10-3 to TRBJ2-7; D is perhaps TRBD1 or TRBD2 (5 bases each). Germline CDR1 is ENHRY and CDR2 is SYGVKD. The CDR3 consists of 13 residues. Trimming removed 8 bases from V and 1 base from J, with 12 bases in between. The CDR3 reads CAIAGTESYEQYF. Here the CDR3 DNA reads TGTGCCATCGCCGGGACGGAGTCCTACGAGCAGTACTTC.

This clone was counted a few times. The chain uses TRBV7-2 and TRBJ2-2; D unclear. The CDR3 consists of 16 residues. The germline CDR1 and CDR2 sequences are SGHTA and FQGNSA. Trimming took off 7 bases at V and 7 bases at J, with 22 bases between the two ends. In nucleotides, the CDR3 is TGTGCCAGCACCCCCTATAACCAGGCCGTGGGCGGGGAGCTGTTTTTT. Amino acid sequence: CASTPYNQAVGGELFF.

The V gene is TRBV19, the J gene TRBJ2-3; weak D call: TRBD1 (5 bases). The V end lost 8 bases, the J end lost 3 bases, and 21 bases lay between the germline ends. CDR3 length: 16 amino acids. The germline V gene has CDR1 LNHDA and CDR2 SQIVND (reference sequence). CDR3 sequence: CASRYRWNTETDTQYF. The CDR3 DNA reads as TGTGCCAGTCGTTACAGGTGGAATACCGAGACAGATACGCAGTATTTT.

The chain carries TRBV5-1 and TRBJ1-4; 8 bases agree with TRBD1. This CDR3 is built from 16 residues. CDR1 and CDR2 from the germline V gene are SGHRS and YFSETQ. With V trimmed by 0 bases and J by 4 bases, 5 bases remained unmatched. The CDR3 sequence: CASSLAGTGGNEKLFF. CDR3 nucleotides: TGCGCCAGCAGCTTGGCCGGGACAGGAGGTAATGAAAAACTGTTTTTT.

The rearrangement links TRBV4-3 to TRBJ2-7; tentatively, D is TRBD1 (5 bases). The CDR3 extends over 17 amino acids. V gave up 2 bases and J gave up 3 bases, with 20 bases separating them. Germline-derived CDR1 and CDR2 are LGHNA and YSLEER. CDR3 sequence: CASSQRVGHLRSYEQYF. The CDR3 DNA reads as TGCGCCAGCAGCCAAAGAGTCGGACACCTTAGGAGCTACGAGCAGTACTTC.

The chain carries TRBV5-6 and TRBJ2-1; D is ambiguous. Germline loops: CDR1 SGHDT, CDR2 YYEEEE. The length of the CDR3 is 11 residues. V lost 4 bases and J lost 7, with 6 bases in between. The CDR3 reads CASSMNNEQFF. The CDR3 DNA follows: TGTGCCAGCAGCATGAATAATGAGCAGTTCTTC.

This sequence joins TRBV6-1 and TRBJ1-1; D is unresolved. Germline-derived CDR1 and CDR2 are MNHNS and SASEGT. V lost 6 bases to trimming and J lost 0 bases, with 11 bases between them. The CDR3 has 14 amino acids. CDR3 amino acids: CASRRGRMNTEAFF. DNA for the CDR3: TGTGCCAGCAGGCGCGGCAGGATGAACACTGAAGCTTTCTTT.

The V call is TRBV7-8, the J call TRBJ1-1; D is undetermined. The CDR3 consists of 13 residues. The V gene's germline CDR1 is SGHVS and CDR2 FQNEAQ. V was cut by 1 base and J by 1 base, with 4 bases left in between. The CDR3: CASSLERNTEAFF. The CDR3 DNA reads as TGTGCCAGCAGCTTAGAGAGGAACACTGAAGCTTTCTTT.

The genes are TRBV4-3 and TRBJ1-2; D gene uncertain. Trimming left V 0 bases short and J 0 bases short, with 11 bases between. The V gene's germline CDR1 is LGHNA and CDR2 YSLEER. There are 16 residues in the CDR3. The CDR3 here is CASSQDEGFSNYGYTF. CDR3 in DNA: TGCGCCAGCAGCCAAGATGAGGGATTTTCTAACTATGGCTACACCTTC.

The chain links TRBV15 to TRBJ2-2; D not resolved. The germline CDR1 and CDR2 sequences are LNHNV and YYDKDF (reference sequence). CDR3 length: 12 residues. The germline V and J ends were trimmed by 1 base and 6 bases, with 3 bases remaining between them. The DNA for the CDR3 is TGTGCCACCAGCAGAGTCCCCGGGGAGCTGTTTTTT. The encoded protein is CATSRVPGELFF.

The chain joins TRBV6-5 to TRBJ2-3; 7 bases line up with TRBD1. The germline V gene encodes CDR1 MNHEY and CDR2 SVGAGI. Trimming removed 6 bases from V and 5 bases from J; junction bases left unmatched: 8. The CDR3 is made up of 14 amino acids. The CDR3 protein is CASRRRGLRDTQYF. In DNA form, the CDR3 reads TGTGCCAGCAGACGAAGGGGGCTGAGAGATACGCAGTATTTT.

V usage is TRBV6-1 and J usage is TRBJ2-7; 7 bases are a match to TRBD1. The CDR3 runs 14 residues. Per the germline V gene, CDR1 is MNHNS and CDR2 is SASEGT. Losses at the gene ends were 4 bases for V and 2 bases for J; bases not matched to a gene: 5. The CDR3 loop reads CASSGGGQPYEQYF. The CDR3 DNA is TGTGCCAGCAGTGGAGGGGGACAGCCCTACGAGCAGTACTTC.

The V call is TRBV30, the J call TRBJ1-2; 7 nucleotides line up with TRBD1. Per germline, CDR1 GTSNPN and CDR2 SVGIG (reference sequence). Losses at the gene ends were 2 bases for V and 2 bases for J; bases not matched to a gene: 5. There are 14 residues in the CDR3. The CDR3: CAWSPQTGNYGYTF. The CDR3 coding sequence is TGTGCCTGGAGTCCCCAGACAGGGAACTATGGCTACACCTTC.

The chain uses TRBV7-9 and TRBJ2-5; perhaps TRBD1 as D (7 bases). Germline V gives CDR1 SEHNR, CDR2 FQNEAQ (reference sequence). The V and J ends lost 7 bases and 5 bases respectively, with 11 bases between them. This CDR3 has 12 residues. The CDR3 DNA follows: TGTGCCAGCACTCCAGGGGGGGAGACCCAGTACTTC. Residues: CASTPGGETQYF. Full variable domain (missing parts from reference TRBV7-9 and TRBJ2-5): DTGVSQNPRHKITKRGQNVTFRCDPISEHNRLYWYRQTLGQGPEFLTYFQNEAQLEKSRLLSDRFSAERPKGSFSTLEIQRTEQGDSAMYLCASTPGGETQYFGPGTRLLVL.

The CDR3 region is CASSQDREVTQYF. In nucleotides, the CDR3 is TGCGCCAGCAGCCAAGATCGGGAGGTTACGCAGTATTTT. V and J are TRBV4-3 and TRBJ2-3, with 7 positions matching TRBD2. Trimming cost V 0 bases and J 8 bases; bases outside gene matches: 2. In germline, CDR1 is LGHNA, CDR2 YSLEER. CDR3 length: 13 residues.

The J gene is TRBJ2-5, the V gene TRBV11-2, with 8 bases lining up with TRBD2. The CDR3 is made up of 14 amino acids. V gave up 5 bases and J gave up 5 bases; unmatched junction bases: 7. Germline CDR1 SGHAT, CDR2 FQNNGV. CDR3 loop: CASSLGLAIETQYF. The CDR3 region has the DNA TGTGCCAGCAGCCTTGGACTAGCAATTGAGACCCAGTACTTC. Combining the CDR3 with reference TRBV11-2 and TRBJ2-5 gives the whole variable domain EAGVAQSPRYKIIEKRQSVAFWCNPISGHATLYWYQQILGQGPKLLIQFQNNGVVDDSQLPKDRFSAERLKGVDSTLKIQPAKLEDSAVYLCASSLGLAIETQYFGPGTRLLVL.

The chain uses TRBV7-2 and TRBJ1-4; D unclear. Trimming left V 2 bases short and J 1 base short, with 11 bases between. Germline V gene sequence: CDR1 SGHTA, CDR2 FQGNSA. The CDR3 extends over 16 amino acids. The CDR3 DNA follows: TGTGCCAGCAGCTTAAACCCAGGCAGAACTAATGAAAAACTGTTTTTT. This translates into CASSLNPGRTNEKLFF.

The chain is built from TRBV5-6 and TRBJ2-5; the D gene is possibly TRBD1 (7 bases). In germline, CDR1 is SGHDT, CDR2 YYEEEE. V lost 4 bases and J lost 5, with 18 bases in between. The CDR3 is made up of 15 amino acids. Written as DNA, the CDR3 is TGTGCCAGCAGCCGAGGCGGAGGGGGCGGGGAGACCCAGTACTTC. It codes for CASSRGGGGGETQYF.

J is TRBJ2-7 and V is TRBV4-3; D possibly matches TRBD1 or TRBD2 (6 bases each). V gave up 0 bases and J gave up 6 bases, with 21 bases separating them. Germline V gives CDR1 LGHNA, CDR2 YSLEER. The CDR3 consists of 17 residues. CDR3 sequence (DNA): TGCGCCAGCAGCCAAGATCCTGTAGGGGGGAGGCGCGGCGAGCAGTACTTC. Amino acid sequence: CASSQDPVGGRRGEQYF.

The chain is built from TRBV28 and TRBJ2-7; maybe TRBD2 (6 bases). Deletions cut 6 bases from V and 6 bases from J, with 18 bases between. From germline, CDR1 is MDHEN and CDR2 SYDVKM. The CDR3 is 14 residues long. The CDR3 here is CASSPRGIGREQYF. The CDR3 DNA is TGTGCCAGCAGCCCCCGGGGGATCGGTCGCGAGCAGTACTTC.

This clone was counted a few times. The chain uses TRBV30 and TRBJ2-7, with D possibly matching TRBD2 (5 bases). Germline V gene lookup returns CDR1 GTSNPN and CDR2 SVGIG (reference sequence). The CDR3 is made up of 14 amino acids. Trimming left V 2 bases short and J 2 bases short, with 13 bases between. DNA of the CDR3: TGTGCCTGGAGTCCGGGAAGTATCGCCTACGAGCAGTACTTC. As protein: CAWSPGSIAYEQYF.